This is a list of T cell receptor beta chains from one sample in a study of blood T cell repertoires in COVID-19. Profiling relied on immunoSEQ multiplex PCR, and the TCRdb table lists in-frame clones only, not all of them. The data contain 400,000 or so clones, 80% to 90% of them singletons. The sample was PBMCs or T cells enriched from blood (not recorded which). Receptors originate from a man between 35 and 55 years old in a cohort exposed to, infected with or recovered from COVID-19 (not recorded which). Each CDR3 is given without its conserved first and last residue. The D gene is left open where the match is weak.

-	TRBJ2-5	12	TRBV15	ATSLQIIQETQY
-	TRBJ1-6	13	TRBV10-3	AISGEGSYNSPLH
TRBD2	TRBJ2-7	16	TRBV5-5	ASSFLLASGSGVYEQY
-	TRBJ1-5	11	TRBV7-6	ASSPNSNQPQH
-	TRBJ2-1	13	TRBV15	ATSRFLEPYNEQF
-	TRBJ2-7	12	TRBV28	ASRPSGGVYEQY
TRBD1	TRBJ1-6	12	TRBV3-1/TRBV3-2	ASSQGQQYSPLH
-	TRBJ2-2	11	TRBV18	ASSGQNTGELF
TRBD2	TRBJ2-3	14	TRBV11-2	ASSLSVGRATDTQY
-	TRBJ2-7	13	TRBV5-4	ASSLTDRRGLEQY
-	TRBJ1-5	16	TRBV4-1	ASSPIRQGTTSNQPQH
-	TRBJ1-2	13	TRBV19	ASRNLQGAHYGYT
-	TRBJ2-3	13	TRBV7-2	ASSFGPTSTDTQY
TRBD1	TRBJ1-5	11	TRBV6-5	ASKVGQGGPQH
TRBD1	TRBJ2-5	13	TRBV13	ASSLAQGLLGTQY
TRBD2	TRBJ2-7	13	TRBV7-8	ASSLRLAVVYEQY
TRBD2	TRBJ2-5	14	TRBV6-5	ASSYSAGGGQETQY
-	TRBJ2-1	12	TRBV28	ASSNTETGNEQF
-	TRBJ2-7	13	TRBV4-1	ASSQEGARAYEQY
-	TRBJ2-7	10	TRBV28	ASSSGSYEQY
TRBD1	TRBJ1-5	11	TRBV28	ASTTGTGQPQH
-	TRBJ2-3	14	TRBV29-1	SVEGRFPASTDTQY
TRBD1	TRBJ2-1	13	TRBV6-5	ASSSGGLGWNEQF
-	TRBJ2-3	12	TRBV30	AWSWGGGTDTQY
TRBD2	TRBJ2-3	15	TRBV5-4	ASSLGTSGLNTDTQY
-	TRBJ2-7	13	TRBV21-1	ASSTRSSGSYEQY
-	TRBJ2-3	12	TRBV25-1	ASSEDRTTDTQY
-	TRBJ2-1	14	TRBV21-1	ASSSAAGHSYNEQF
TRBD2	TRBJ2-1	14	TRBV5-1	ASSLNIAGGPNEQF
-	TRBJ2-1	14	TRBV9	ASSRGGALLDNEQF
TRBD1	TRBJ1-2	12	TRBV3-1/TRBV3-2	ASSHRQGATGYT
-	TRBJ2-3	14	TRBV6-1	ASSERSVALTDTQY
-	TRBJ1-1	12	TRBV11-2	ASSLRQQNTEAF
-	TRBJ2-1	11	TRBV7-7	ASSLAEGDEQF
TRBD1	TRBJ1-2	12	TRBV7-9	ASSLGTGVLGYT
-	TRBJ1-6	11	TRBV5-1	ASSLAGGPPLH
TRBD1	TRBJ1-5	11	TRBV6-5	ASSLTGNQPQH
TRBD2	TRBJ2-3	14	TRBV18	ASSQLAGLSTDTQY
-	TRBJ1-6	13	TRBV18	ASSGGFGYNSPLH
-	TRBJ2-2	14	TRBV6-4	ASSASAGSNTGELF
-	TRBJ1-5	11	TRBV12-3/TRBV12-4	ASRGGVNQPQH
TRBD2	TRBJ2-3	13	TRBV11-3	ASSFGSGSTDTQY
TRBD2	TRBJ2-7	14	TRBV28	ASRSSGRAFSYEQY
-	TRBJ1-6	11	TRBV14	ASSQDLGATLH
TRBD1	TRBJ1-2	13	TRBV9	ASSPEGQGGYGYT
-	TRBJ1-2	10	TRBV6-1	ASSEILMGYT
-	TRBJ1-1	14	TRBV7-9	ASSYRAGERSAEAF
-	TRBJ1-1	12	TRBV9	ASSSVRGWPEAF
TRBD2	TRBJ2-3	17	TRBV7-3	ASSSTTGTSGRGTDTQY
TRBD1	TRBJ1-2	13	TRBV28	ASSPSGQGNYGYT